Below, 27 T cell receptor beta chains from the same sample are listed, as sequenced in a study of T cell responses to AZD1222 COVID-19 vaccine. Some clones are missing from TCRdb's copy, which holds only in-frame ones; the method was immunoSEQ multiplex PCR. The table has 150,000 to 200,000 clones, just over 90% seen once. The specimen was peripheral blood, collected 28 days after the second AZD1222 dose. The receptors here all came from an adult who received the AZD1222 COVID-19 vaccine.

The chain has TRBV19 and TRBJ2-3; maybe TRBD1 (6 bases). V was cut by 4 bases and J by 2 bases, with 13 bases left in between. The CDR3 contains 15 residues. Germline CDR1 reads LNHDA; CDR2 reads SQIVND (reference sequence). CDR3 amino acids: CASSTTGLITDTQYF. In nucleotides, the CDR3 is TGTGCCAGTAGTACCACAGGGCTCATCACAGATACGCAGTATTTT. The full variable domain, its missing parts supplied by reference TRBV19 and TRBJ2-3, is DGGITQSPKYLFRKEGQNVTLSCEQNLNHDAMYWYRQDPGQGLRLIYYSQIVNDFQKGDIAEGYSVSREKKESFPLTVTSAQKNPTAFYLCASSTTGLITDTQYFGPGTRLTVL.

The rearrangement joins TRBV6-5 to TRBJ2-7, with D unresolved. This CDR3 has 13 amino acids. From germline, CDR1 is MNHEY and CDR2 SVGAGI. V was clipped by 7 bases and J by 0 bases, with 10 bases between them. The CDR3: CASKGGASYEQYF. Here the CDR3 DNA reads TGTGCCAGCAAGGGCGGAGCCTCCTACGAGCAGTACTTC.

The J gene is TRBJ2-2, the V gene TRBV5-1; 12 nucleotides line up with TRBD2. This CDR3 is 16 amino acids long. CDR1 SGHRS and CDR2 YFSETQ come from the germline V gene. Trimming removed 3 bases from V and 2 bases from J; junction bases left unmatched: 2. The CDR3 DNA reads as TGCGCCAGCAGCTGGACTAGCGGGGCAAACACCGGGGAGCTGTTTTTT. Translating it yields CASSWTSGANTGELFF.

In this sample, this clone turned up once. The rearrangement uses TRBV11-1 and TRBJ1-6; D perhaps matches TRBD1 (5 bases). The CDR3 has 15 amino acids. Between the trimmed V and J ends, which lost 2 bases and 11 bases, there was a span of 16 bases. Per germline, CDR1 SGHAT and CDR2 FQDESV (reference sequence). CDR3: CASSLPGPQDPPLHF. The CDR3 DNA reads TGTGCCAGCAGCTTACCGGGACCCCAGGACCCACCCCTCCACTTT. Full variable domain (rest looked up from reference TRBV11-1 and TRBJ1-6): EAEVAQSPRYKITEKSQAVAFWCDPISGHATLYWYRQILGQGPELLVQFQDESVVDDSQLPKDRFSAERLKGVDSTLKIQPAELGDSAMYLCASSLPGPQDPPLHFGNGTRLTVT.

The genes are TRBV27 and TRBJ2-6; tentative D call: TRBD2 (5 bases). Trimming shortened V by 7 bases and J by 2 bases, and 12 bases separated the two germline ends. Germline V CDR1 and CDR2: MNHEY, SMNVEV (reference sequence). The CDR3 contains 15 residues. The CDR3 loop is CASTPRGTGANVLTF. Here the CDR3 DNA reads TGTGCCAGCACCCCTAGAGGGACTGGGGCCAACGTCCTGACTTTC.

This clone was observed a single time. V gene TRBV3-1 (or the pseudogene TRBV3-2) combines with J gene TRBJ2-1; TRBD2 matches 11 bases. V shed 0 bases, J shed 7 bases, and the junction held 5 bases outside the gene matches. Germline V CDR1 and CDR2: LGHDT, YNNKEL (reference sequence). The CDR3 covers 16 residues. Here the CDR3 DNA reads TGTGCCAGCAGCCAAGATCCTAGCGGGAGGTGGAATGAGCAGTTCTTC. Residues: CASSQDPSGRWNEQFF.

The chain links TRBV7-2 to TRBJ1-6; D might be TRBD1 (5 bases). Trimming cost V 1 base and J 6 bases, with 13 bases left between them. The length of the CDR3 is 16 residues. Germline CDR1 is SGHTA and CDR2 is FQGNSA. This chain's CDR3 is CASSLVGPSPNSPLHF. CDR3 bases: TGTGCCAGCAGCTTAGTGGGACCTTCTCCTAATTCACCCCTCCACTTT.

The chain joins TRBV7-9 to TRBJ2-5, with D unresolved. Per the germline V gene, CDR1 is SEHNR and CDR2 is FQNEAQ (reference sequence). Trimming shortened V by 2 bases and J by 3 bases, and 7 bases separated the two germline ends. CDR3 length equals 13 residues. The CDR3, as DNA: TGTGCCAGCAGCTTAAGGGCAGAAGAGACCCAGTACTTC. The encoded protein is CASSLRAEETQYF. Filled out from reference TRBV7-9 and TRBJ2-5, the complete variable domain reads DTGVSQNPRHKITKRGQNVTFRCDPISEHNRLYWYRQTLGQGPEFLTYFQNEAQLEKSRLLSDRFSAERPKGSFSTLEIQRTEQGDSAMYLCASSLRAEETQYFGPGTRLLVL.

This sequence joins TRBV5-1 and TRBJ2-1, with 8 bases matching TRBD1. The CDR3 is 14 amino acids. The germline V gene has CDR1 SGHRS and CDR2 YFSETQ. Germline trimming cut 4 bases from V and 3 bases from J; bases unmatched to any gene: 3. CDR3 nucleotides: TGCGCCAGCAGCCCAGGGGGCCACTACAATGAGCAGTTCTTC. This translates into CASSPGGHYNEQFF.

The V call is TRBV5-4, the J call TRBJ2-1; tentative D call: TRBD2 (6 bases). The CDR3 has 15 amino acids. The V and J ends lost 1 base and 9 bases respectively, with 17 bases between them. CDR1 SGHNT and CDR2 YYREEE come from the germline V gene (reference sequence). This chain's CDR3 is CASSLMTSSITEQFF. CDR3 coding DNA: TGTGCCAGCAGCTTGATGACTAGTTCTATCACTGAGCAGTTCTTC. Combining the CDR3 with reference TRBV5-4 and TRBJ2-1 gives the whole variable domain ETGVTQSPTHLIKTRGQQVTLRCSSQSGHNTVSWYQQALGQGPQFIFQYYREEENGRGNFPPRFSGLQFPNYSSELNVNALELDDSALYLCASSLMTSSITEQFFGPGTRLTVL.

The V call is TRBV4-3, the J call TRBJ2-1; perhaps TRBD2 as D (6 bases). Trimming left V 4 bases short and J 6 bases short, with 16 bases between. CDR1 and CDR2 (germline): LGHNA, YSLEER. This CDR3 spans 15 amino acids. CDR3 in amino acids: CASSLTWGGVNEQFF. CDR3 coding DNA: TGCGCCAGCAGCCTAACGTGGGGCGGGGTCAATGAGCAGTTCTTC.

The rearrangement links TRBV19 to TRBJ1-5, with a possible D match to TRBD1 (6 bases). Per germline, CDR1 LNHDA and CDR2 SQIVND (reference sequence). The CDR3 spans 12 residues. Written as DNA, the CDR3 is TGTGCTAGTGCCCAGGGGCAAGAGCCCCAGCATTTT. It encodes CASAQGQEPQHF.

Notes on this clone: This sample also contains other DNA sequences that code for the same CDR3. The rearrangement uses TRBV9 and TRBJ1-1; a weak D match, TRBD1 (5 bases). Trimming took off 2 bases at V and 3 bases at J, with 8 bases between the two ends. The CDR3 covers 13 residues. The V gene's germline CDR1 is SGDLS and CDR2 YYNGEE. The CDR3, as DNA: TGTGCCAGCAGCGTGGGGGGTTACACTGAAGCTTTCTTT. Protein: CASSVGGYTEAFF.

This clone was detected a few times. The genes are TRBV2 and TRBJ2-2; weak D call: TRBD2 (6 bases). V lost 4 bases and J lost 7, with 10 bases in between. The CDR3 spans 13 residues. Germline CDR1 and CDR2: SNHLY and FYNNEI. The CDR3 nucleotides read TGTGCCAGCAGTGCTTGGGGGGACGGGGAGCTGTTTTTT. Translating gives CASSAWGDGELFF.

The chain joins TRBV9 to TRBJ2-7, with D possibly being TRBD1 or TRBD2 (6 bases each). The CDR3 has 14 residues. Germline CDR1 and CDR2: SGDLS and YYNGEE. V was clipped by 1 base and J by 0 bases, with 8 bases between them. The CDR3 loop is CASSVTGASYEQYF. The CDR3 bases are TGTGCCAGCAGCGTAACGGGGGCCTCCTACGAGCAGTACTTC.

The CDR3 coding sequence is TGTGCCAGCAGTTTAATCCTGAGGGGAGAAAAACTGTTTTTT. Translated: CASSLILRGEKLFF. This chain links TRBV28 with TRBJ1-4; possible D gene TRBD1, 5 bases. Germline values: CDR1 MDHEN, CDR2 SYDVKM. This CDR3 contains 14 residues. With 2 bases removed from V and 8 bases from J, the gap between germline ends came to 12 bases.

The CDR3 spells CASSELGGWDGYTF. DNA for the CDR3: TGCGCCAGCAGTGAGTTGGGGGGTTGGGATGGCTACACCTTC. V and J are TRBV10-2 and TRBJ1-2; D is perhaps TRBD1 (5 bases). The CDR3 extends over 14 amino acids. From germline, CDR1 is WSHSY and CDR2 SAAADI. Deletions cut 1 base from V and 6 bases from J, with 12 bases between.

A note on this clone: A junction boundary mismatches the germline segment, possibly from a read error. The chain has TRBV11-3 and TRBJ2-7, with 12 bases lining up with TRBD1. The CDR3 covers 17 residues. CDR1 is SGHNT and CDR2 is YENEEA in the germline V gene. This CDR3 reads CASSLGGTGGAYYEQYF. CDR3 coding DNA: TGTGCCAGCAGTTTAGGGGGGACAGGGGGCGCTTATTACGAGCAGTACTTC.

This chain connects TRBV9 to TRBJ2-7; 10 nucleotides agree with TRBD2. Germline values: CDR1 SGDLS, CDR2 YYNGEE. This CDR3 is built from 15 residues. Unmatched junction bases numbered 8, after V lost 4 bases and J lost 4 bases. DNA of the CDR3: TGTGCCAGCAGCCCCAAGCGGGGGGGCCTTTACGAGCAGTACTTC. The encoded protein is CASSPKRGGLYEQYF.

The chain uses TRBV9 and TRBJ2-7, with D tentatively TRBD1 (5 bases). The V and J ends lost 0 bases and 6 bases respectively, with 13 bases between them. The germline V gene encodes CDR1 SGDLS and CDR2 YYNGEE. The CDR3 sequence is 14 residues long. In DNA, the CDR3 is TGTGCCAGCAGCGTAGAGCAGGGTCCGGGCGAGCAGTACTTC. It yields the protein CASSVEQGPGEQYF.

This chain links TRBV19 with TRBJ2-3; 12 positions agree with TRBD2. This CDR3 contains 16 residues. CDR1 and CDR2 (germline): LNHDA, SQIVND (reference sequence). J lost 1 base, V lost 3 bases, and 2 bases had no gene match. This CDR3 reads CASSIGLAGRTDTQYF. In DNA, the CDR3 is TGTGCCAGTAGTATCGGACTAGCGGGGCGCACAGATACGCAGTATTTT.

V and J are TRBV6-2 or TRBV6-3 and TRBJ2-7, with D unclear. The germline V gene encodes CDR1 MNHEY and CDR2 SVGEGT. V was pared by 2 bases and J by 3 bases, with 11 bases between. CDR3 size: 14 residues. This CDR3 reads CASSYLVRGYEQYF. As DNA, the CDR3 is TGTGCCAGCAGTTACCTTGTACGAGGCTACGAGCAGTACTTC.

About this clone: One end of the junction varies from germline; a read error may be responsible. V gene TRBV5-1 combines with J gene TRBJ2-7; 9 nucleotides agree with TRBD2. This CDR3 region has 15 residues. Germline V gene sequence: CDR1 SGHRS, CDR2 YFSETQ. This CDR3 is CASSQIGTSSNEQYF. Here the CDR3 DNA reads TGCGCCAGCAGCCAAATAGGGACTAGCTCCAACGAGCAGTACTTC.

This clone appeared a single time. This sequence joins TRBV10-3 and TRBJ1-1, with D uncertain. Trimming cost V 0 bases and J 1 base, with 6 bases left between them. The CDR3 loop spans 14 amino acids. Looked up from germline, CDR1 is ENHRY and CDR2 is SYGVKD. CDR3 nucleotide sequence: TGTGCCATCAGTGAGTCTATTCCGAACACTGAAGCTTTCTTT. Protein product: CAISESIPNTEAFF.

The rearrangement joins TRBV19 to TRBJ1-5; 8 nucleotides line up with TRBD1. The V and J ends lost 4 bases and 7 bases, in that order; junction bases with no gene match: 9. The germline V gene encodes CDR1 LNHDA and CDR2 SQIVND (reference sequence). This CDR3 has 15 residues. The CDR3 coding sequence is TGTGCCAGTAGTAGGGTTTCAGGGGGCGCCCAGCCCCAGCATTTT. Residues: CASSRVSGGAQPQHF.

The chain has TRBV29-1 and TRBJ1-2; 8 bases map to TRBD1. Per germline, CDR1 SQVTM and CDR2 ANQGSEA. J lost 3 bases, V lost 3 bases, and 6 bases had no gene match. CDR3 length: 14 residues. The CDR3 DNA sequence: TGCAGCGTTGATCGGGCAGGGGGCCACTATGGCTACACCTTC. Encoded protein: CSVDRAGGHYGYTF.

The rearrangement links TRBV28 to TRBJ1-6, with TRBD1 identical over 9 bases. Germline values: CDR1 MDHEN, CDR2 SYDVKM. V lost 11 bases, J lost 9 bases, and 8 bases stayed unmatched. The CDR3 has 13 amino acids. CDR3 residues: CAGTGGLGSPLHF. The DNA of the CDR3 is TGTGCCGGAACAGGGGGCCTAGGTTCACCCCTCCACTTT. The whole variable domain, filled in from reference TRBV28 and TRBJ1-6, reads DVKVTQSSRYLVKRTGEKVFLECVQDMDHENMFWYRQDPGLGLRLIYFSYDVKMKEKGDIPEGYSVSREKKERFSLILESASTNQTSMYLCAGTGGLGSPLHFGNGTRLTVT.